These T cell receptor beta chains were read from a single sample in a study of OX40 agonist ivuxolimab in advanced cancers. The table came from immunoSEQ multiplex PCR; TCRdb's copy has only in-frame clones and leaves some out. The table shows 70,000 to 95,000 clones, with roughly 94% occurring only once. The source was CD4+ or CD8+ T cells sorted from blood, collected in a trial of the OX40 agonist ivuxolimab. Receptor source: an adult with an advanced solid tumor such as melanoma, head and neck, liver or kidney cancer. Both conserved end residues are trimmed from each CDR3. The order of the fields is J gene, clone size, V gene, CDR3 protein. The size of a clone is reported for some rows only, either as once, few or many, or as a class for expanded clones.

J gene: TRBJ2-5
clone size: .
V gene: TRBV6-1
CDR3 protein: ASSELAGAGETQY

J gene: TRBJ2-2
clone size: .
V gene: TRBV19
CDR3 protein: ASSIRQGAGELF

J gene: TRBJ2-5
clone size: .
V gene: TRBV6-6
CDR3 protein: ASRKTLGGQETQY

J gene: TRBJ1-1
clone size: .
V gene: TRBV30
CDR3 protein: AWRTGRDTEAF

J gene: TRBJ2-3
clone size: .
V gene: TRBV29-1
CDR3 protein: SIRESTDTQY

J gene: TRBJ2-2
clone size: .
V gene: TRBV19
CDR3 protein: ASSWGTGELF

J gene: TRBJ2-1
clone size: .
V gene: TRBV5-3
CDR3 protein: ARRGGWSSYNEQF

J gene: TRBJ1-2
clone size: few
V gene: TRBV18
CDR3 protein: ASSPSGRYGYT

J gene: TRBJ2-7
clone size: .
V gene: TRBV2
CDR3 protein: ASSGGSVGSEQY

J gene: TRBJ1-2
clone size: .
V gene: TRBV7-9
CDR3 protein: ASSSRQTGTRPNYGYT

J gene: TRBJ1-2
clone size: once
V gene: TRBV5-5
CDR3 protein: ASSLPQGPSNGYT

J gene: TRBJ2-7
clone size: .
V gene: TRBV19
CDR3 protein: ASSIGLAGASLGEQY

J gene: TRBJ2-3
clone size: .
V gene: TRBV7-2
CDR3 protein: ASSLTWTDTQY

J gene: TRBJ2-7
clone size: .
V gene: TRBV27
CDR3 protein: ASSTRNEQY

J gene: TRBJ1-6
clone size: .
V gene: TRBV25-1
CDR3 protein: ASRGPEDSPLH

J gene: TRBJ2-5
clone size: .
V gene: TRBV5-1
CDR3 protein: ASSLDSPGLARETQY

J gene: TRBJ2-3
clone size: .
V gene: TRBV30
CDR3 protein: AWSVPGQGFTDTQY

J gene: TRBJ1-1
clone size: .
V gene: TRBV7-2
CDR3 protein: ASSPGEGSATEAF

J gene: TRBJ2-1
clone size: .
V gene: TRBV30
CDR3 protein: AWTPGTGNNEQF

J gene: TRBJ1-1
clone size: .
V gene: TRBV6-5
CDR3 protein: ASSETEATEAF

J gene: TRBJ2-7
clone size: .
V gene: TRBV6-1
CDR3 protein: ASSTGLAASEQY

J gene: TRBJ2-7
clone size: .
V gene: TRBV18
CDR3 protein: ASSPSLGLSSYEQY